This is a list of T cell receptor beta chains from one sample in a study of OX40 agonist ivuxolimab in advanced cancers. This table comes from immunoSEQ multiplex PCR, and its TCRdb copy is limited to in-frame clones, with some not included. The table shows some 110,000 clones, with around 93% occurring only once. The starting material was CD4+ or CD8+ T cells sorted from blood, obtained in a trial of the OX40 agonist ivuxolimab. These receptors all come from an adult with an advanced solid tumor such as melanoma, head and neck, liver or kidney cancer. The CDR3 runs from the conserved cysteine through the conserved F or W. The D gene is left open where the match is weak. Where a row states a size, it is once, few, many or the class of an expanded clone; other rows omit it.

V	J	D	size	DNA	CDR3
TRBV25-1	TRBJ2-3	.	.	TGTGCCAGCAGTGACTACACGTACCTAGAGTTCACAGATACGCAGTATTTT	CASSDYTYLEFTDTQYF
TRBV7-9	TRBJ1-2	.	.	TGTGCCAGCACCTGGGACCTTACTGGGGGGTCCTATGGCTACACCTTC	CASTWDLTGGSYGYTF
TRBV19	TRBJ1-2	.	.	TGTGCCAGTACCTCGTTGGCACCTTCAGGGAACTATGGCTACACCTTC	CASTSLAPSGNYGYTF
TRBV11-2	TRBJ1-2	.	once	TGTGCCAGCAGCTTAGTAGGGGGTTGGAACTATGGCTACACCTTC	CASSLVGGWNYGYTF
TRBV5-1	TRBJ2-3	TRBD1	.	TGCGCCAGCAGCTTGACCTGGACAGGGGGCCGGACAGATACGCAGTATTTT	CASSLTWTGGRTDTQYF
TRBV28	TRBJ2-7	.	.	TGTGCCAGCAGTTCCGGGGCTAGGGGCGAGCAGTACTTC	CASSSGARGEQYF
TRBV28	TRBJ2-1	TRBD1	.	TGTGCCAGCAGTCTACTTTCGGACAGGGGTTACAATGAGCAGTTCTTC	CASSLLSDRGYNEQFF
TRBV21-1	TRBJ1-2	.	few	TGTGCCAGCACCTGGGGACTGATCTATGGCTACACCTTC	CASTWGLIYGYTF
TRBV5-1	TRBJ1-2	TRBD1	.	TGCGCCAGCAGCCTCGAGGAGGGGGCGAGGGGCTACACCTTC	CASSLEEGARGYTF
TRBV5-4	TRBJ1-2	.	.	TGTGCCAGCAGCCCGCGTCTCCCTCGGCCCGATGGCTACACCTTC	CASSPRLPRPDGYTF
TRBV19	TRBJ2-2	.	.	TGTGCCAGTACCCTGACTAGTTTTGAGGGCACCGGGGAGCTGTTTTTT	CASTLTSFEGTGELFF
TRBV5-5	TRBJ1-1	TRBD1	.	TGTGCCAGCAGCTTCCAGGGGGAGGGGACTGAAGCTTTCTTT	CASSFQGEGTEAFF
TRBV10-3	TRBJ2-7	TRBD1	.	TGTGCCAGCAGCTTGCAGGGACAGGGTAGTGACGAGCAGTACTTC	CASSLQGQGSDEQYF
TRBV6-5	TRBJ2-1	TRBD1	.	TGTGCCAGCAGTTACTCCGACAGGGTTCGGTACAATGAGCAGTTCTTC	CASSYSDRVRYNEQFF
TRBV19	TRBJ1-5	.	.	TGTGCCAGTAGGGAGGGATACCAGCCCCAGCATTTT	CASREGYQPQHF
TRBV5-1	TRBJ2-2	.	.	TGCGCCAGCAACTTGGGGGCCGGACCCGGGGAGCTGTTTTTT	CASNLGAGPGELFF
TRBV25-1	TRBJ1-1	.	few	TGTGCCAGCAGTGAATTAGGATCCATCAACGAAGCTTTCTTT	CASSELGSINEAFF
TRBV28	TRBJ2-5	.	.	TGTGCCAGCAGTTTTGGCAGGAGAGAGACCCAGTACTTC	CASSFGRRETQYF
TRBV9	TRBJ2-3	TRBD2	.	TGTGCCAGCAGCGTTGGGGACTACTCGGCAGATACGCAGTATTTT	CASSVGDYSADTQYF
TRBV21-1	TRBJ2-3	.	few	TGTGCCAGCAGCAGCCCTGGGACTAGCGGGGCAGATACGCAGTATTTT	CASSSPGTSGADTQYF
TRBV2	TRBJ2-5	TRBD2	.	TGTGCCAGCCTGGGACTAGCGGGAGAAGAGACCCAGTACTTC	CASLGLAGEETQYF
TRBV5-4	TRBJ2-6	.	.	TGTGCCAGCAGCTTGGCAGACTTACCGACCGACGTCCTGACTTTC	CASSLADLPTDVLTF